This T cell receptor (beta chain) stems from a study of blood T cell repertoires in COVID-19. Whole-study context: Samples came from the United States, Italy and Spain, spanning acute and convalescent COVID-19.

V lost 0 bases and J 16 bases, leaving 16 bases between the germline ends. The germline gives CDR1 SGHAT, CDR2 FQNNGV. The CDR3 sequence is 13 residues long. Using immunoSEQ multiplex PCR, the repertoire was profiled, and TCRdb retains in-frame clones only, with some absent. The table records roughly 220,000 clones, approximately 84% of them present only once. The chain couples TRBV11-2 to TRBJ1-5, with a weak D call TRBD1 (6 bases). The receptor's source is a man in his forties who had recovered from COVID-19. Sequenced material: PBMCs or T cells enriched from blood (not recorded which). CDR3 protein: CASSLEPDRLSHF. CDR3 nucleotides: TGTGCCAGCAGCTTAGAACCGGACAGACTAAGCCATTTT.